This T cell receptor beta chain was recorded in a study of shared clonotypes between healthy human individuals. The wider study: Every donor yielded three CD4 naive, three CD4 memory, two CD8 naive and one CD8 memory plate.

The CDR3 totals 14 residues. Germline CDR1 is SQVTM and CDR2 is ANQGSEA. Trimming at V came to 8 bases and at J to 5 bases, leaving 11 bases not matched to a gene. Sequencing was performed with immunoSEQ multiplex PCR; in TCRdb, only in-frame clones are kept and a portion is missing. The profile shows 2 million or so clones, roughly 96% of them singletons. This TCR came from a man younger than 35 in good health. The chain uses TRBV29-1 and TRBJ1-5; TRBD1 aligns across 8 bases. Sequenced input: naive CD4+ T cells sorted from blood. Subset reported: CD45RA+ positively selected. The CDR3 coding sequence is TGCAGCATAGGGACAGGACGTGTTGATCAGCCCCAGCATTTT. This sequence encodes CSIGTGRVDQPQHF. The full variable domain, in which reference TRBV29-1 and TRBJ1-5 provide the parts outside the CDR3, is SAVISQKPSRDICQRGTSLTIQCQVDSQVTMMFWYRQQPGQSLTLIATANQGSEATYESGFVIDKFPISRPNLTFSTLTVSNMSPEDSSIYLCSIGTGRVDQPQHFGDGTRLSIL.